These 4 T cell receptor beta chains share one sample of origin, sequenced in a study of shared clonotypes between healthy human individuals. TCRdb's table, derived via immunoSEQ multiplex PCR, lists solely in-frame clones and lacks some. The table lists more than 2 million clones, around 95% of them singletons. Sequencing was done on a sample of naive CD4+ T cells sorted from blood. Noted subset: CD45RA+ positively selected. The receptors stem from a man younger than 35 in good health.

This clone has a single count. The chain carries TRBV6-6 and TRBJ2-5; D not resolved. The CDR3 is 15 residues long. Germline loops: CDR1 MNHNY, CDR2 SVGAGI (reference sequence). The V and J ends lost 7 bases and 4 bases respectively, with 19 bases between them. This CDR3 reads CASTTSRSISETQYF. DNA for the CDR3: TGTGCCAGCACCACAAGTAGGTCTATATCAGAGACCCAGTACTTC.

This chain uses TRBV25-1 with TRBJ2-7, with D possibly being TRBD2 (5 bases). Looked up from germline, CDR1 is MGHDK and CDR2 is SYGVNS. V lost 3 bases and J 0 bases, leaving 15 bases between the germline ends. The CDR3 has 16 amino acids. DNA for the CDR3: TGTGCCAGCAGTGACACGGGGTTGGCCAACTCCTACGAGCAGTACTTC. This translates into CASSDTGLANSYEQYF.

The gene calls are TRBV2 and TRBJ1-1, with 8 bases aligning to TRBD1. The CDR3 covers 15 residues. Germline CDR1 SNHLY, CDR2 FYNNEI. Unmatched junction bases numbered 6, after V lost 6 bases and J lost 0 bases. CDR3 nucleotides: TGTGCCAGCAGCGCCGACAGGGGAATGAACACTGAAGCTTTCTTT. Residues: CASSADRGMNTEAFF.

The gene calls are TRBV2 and TRBJ2-7; either TRBD1 or TRBD2 may fit D (5 bases each). Germline assignment: CDR1 SNHLY and CDR2 FYNNEI. The CDR3 is 12 amino acids. Trimming took 6 bases from V and 2 from J, leaving 8 bases between them. The CDR3, as DNA: TGTGCCAGCAGGGGGACGACCTACGAGCAGTACTTC. This codes for CASRGTTYEQYF.